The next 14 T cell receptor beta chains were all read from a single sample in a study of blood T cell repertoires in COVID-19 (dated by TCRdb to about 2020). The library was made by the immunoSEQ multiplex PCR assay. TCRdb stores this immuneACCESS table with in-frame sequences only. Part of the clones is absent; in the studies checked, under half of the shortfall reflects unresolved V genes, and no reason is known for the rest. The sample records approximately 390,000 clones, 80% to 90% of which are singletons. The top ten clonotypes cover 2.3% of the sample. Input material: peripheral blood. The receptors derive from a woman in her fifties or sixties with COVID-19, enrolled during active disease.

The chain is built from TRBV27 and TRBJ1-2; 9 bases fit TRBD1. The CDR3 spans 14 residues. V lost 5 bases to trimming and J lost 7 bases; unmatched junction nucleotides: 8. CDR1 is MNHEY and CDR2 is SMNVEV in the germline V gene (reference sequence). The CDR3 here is CASSRTGVAFGYTF. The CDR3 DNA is TGTGCCAGCAGTAGGACAGGGGTTGCGTTTGGCTACACCTTC.

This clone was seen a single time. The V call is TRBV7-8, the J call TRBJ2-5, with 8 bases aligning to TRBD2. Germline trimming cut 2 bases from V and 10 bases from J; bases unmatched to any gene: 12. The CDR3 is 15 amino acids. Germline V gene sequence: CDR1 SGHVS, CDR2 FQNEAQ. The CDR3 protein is CASSLQRGPGRGQYF. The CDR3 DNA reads TGTGCCAGCAGCTTACAGCGGGGGCCCGGGAGAGGCCAGTACTTC.

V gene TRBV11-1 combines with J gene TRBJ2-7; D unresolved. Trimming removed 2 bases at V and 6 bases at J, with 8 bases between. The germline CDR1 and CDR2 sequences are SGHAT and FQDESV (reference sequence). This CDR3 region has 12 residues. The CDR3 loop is CASSLRSGEQYF. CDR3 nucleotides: TGTGCCAGCAGCTTACGGTCGGGCGAGCAGTACTTC.

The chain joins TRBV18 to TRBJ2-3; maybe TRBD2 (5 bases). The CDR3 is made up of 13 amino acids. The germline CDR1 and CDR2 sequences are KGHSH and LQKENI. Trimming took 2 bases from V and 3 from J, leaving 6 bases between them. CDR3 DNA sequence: TGTGCCAGCTCACCAAGCGGAACAGATACGCAGTATTTT. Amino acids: CASSPSGTDTQYF.

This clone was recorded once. This CDR3 is CASTGYYGYTF. CDR3 bases: TGTGCCAGCACAGGGTACTATGGCTACACCTTC. The genes are TRBV28 and TRBJ1-2, with D possibly being TRBD1 (5 bases). The length of the CDR3 is 11 residues. Trimming cost V 7 bases and J 3 bases, with 6 bases left between them. CDR1 MDHEN and CDR2 SYDVKM come from the germline V gene.

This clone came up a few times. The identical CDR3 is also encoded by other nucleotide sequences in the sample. CDR3 in DNA: TGTGCCAGCAGCCTCGGACTCTATGGCTACACCTTC. Translation gives CASSLGLYGYTF. This chain uses TRBV7-9 with TRBJ1-2; D is uncertain. V lost 5 bases and J lost 4, with 8 bases in between. CDR1 is SEHNR, CDR2 FQNEAQ, per germline (reference sequence). The CDR3 runs 12 residues.

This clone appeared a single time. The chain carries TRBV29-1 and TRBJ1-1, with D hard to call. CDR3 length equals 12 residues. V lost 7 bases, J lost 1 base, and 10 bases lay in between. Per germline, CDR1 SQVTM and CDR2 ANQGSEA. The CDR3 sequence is CSARYRNTEAFF. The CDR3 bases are TGCAGCGCCCGGTACAGGAACACTGAAGCTTTCTTT.

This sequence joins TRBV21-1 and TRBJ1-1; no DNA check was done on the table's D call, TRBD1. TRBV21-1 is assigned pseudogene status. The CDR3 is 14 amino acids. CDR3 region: CASILTGSYTEAFF. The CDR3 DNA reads TGTGCCAGCATTCTGACAGGGTCGTACACTGAAGCTTTCTTT.

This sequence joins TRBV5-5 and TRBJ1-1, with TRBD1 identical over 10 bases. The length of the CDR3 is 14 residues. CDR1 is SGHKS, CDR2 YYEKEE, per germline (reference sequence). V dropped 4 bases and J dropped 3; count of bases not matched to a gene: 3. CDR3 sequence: CASSHGTGDTEAFF. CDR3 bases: TGTGCCAGCAGCCATGGGACAGGGGACACTGAAGCTTTCTTT.

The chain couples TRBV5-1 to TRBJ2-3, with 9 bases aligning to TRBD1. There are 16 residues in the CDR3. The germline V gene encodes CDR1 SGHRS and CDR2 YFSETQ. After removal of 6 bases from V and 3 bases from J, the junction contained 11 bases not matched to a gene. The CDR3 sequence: CASMWGYDRGTDTQYF. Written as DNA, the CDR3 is TGCGCCAGCATGTGGGGTTATGACAGGGGGACAGATACGCAGTATTTT.

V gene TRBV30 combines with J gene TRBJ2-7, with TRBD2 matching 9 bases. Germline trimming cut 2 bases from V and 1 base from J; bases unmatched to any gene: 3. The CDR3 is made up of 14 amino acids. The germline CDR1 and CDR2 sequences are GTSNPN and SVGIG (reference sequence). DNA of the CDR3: TGTGCCTGGAGTATCCTAGCGGGGTCCTACGAGCAGTACTTC. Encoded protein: CAWSILAGSYEQYF.

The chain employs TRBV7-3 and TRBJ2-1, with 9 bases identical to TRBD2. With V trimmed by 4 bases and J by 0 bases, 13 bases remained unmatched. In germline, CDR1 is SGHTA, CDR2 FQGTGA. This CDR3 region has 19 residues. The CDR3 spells CASSSDTRSGGPSYNEQFF. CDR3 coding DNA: TGTGCCAGCAGCTCCGATACCCGGAGCGGGGGGCCCTCCTACAATGAGCAGTTCTTC.

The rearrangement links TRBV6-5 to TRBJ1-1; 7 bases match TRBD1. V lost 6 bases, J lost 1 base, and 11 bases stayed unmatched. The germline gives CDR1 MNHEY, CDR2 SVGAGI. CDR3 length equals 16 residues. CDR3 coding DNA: TGTGCCAGCAGCTACCGACAGGGAGTTAGGAACACTGAAGCTTTCTTT. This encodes CASSYRQGVRNTEAFF.

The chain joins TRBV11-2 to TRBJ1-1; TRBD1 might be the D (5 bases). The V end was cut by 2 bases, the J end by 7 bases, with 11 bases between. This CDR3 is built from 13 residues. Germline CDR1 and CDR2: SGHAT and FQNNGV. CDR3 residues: CASSLYRQIEAFF. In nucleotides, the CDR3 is TGTGCCAGCAGCTTATACAGGCAGATTGAAGCTTTCTTT.